Listed below are T cell receptor beta chains from one sample, sequenced in a study of blood T cell repertoires in COVID-19. Assay: immunoSEQ multiplex PCR; the TCRdb copy retains only in-frame clones and omits some. The table has about 140,000 clones, more than 85% seen once. Material for sequencing was peripheral blood. The receptors stem from a human donor in a cohort sampled during active COVID-19. The CDR3 runs from the conserved cysteine through the conserved F or W. A D gene is named only where the DNA matches it firmly. Expanded clones are given a class, and other clones once, few, many or no size at all.

v_call,d_call,clone_size,j_call,cdr3_length,cdr3_aa,cdr3_nt
TRBV3-1/TRBV3-2,TRBD2,NA,TRBJ2-1,12,CASSQGGTSRIF,TGTGCCAGCAGCCAAGGTGGGACTAGCAGGATCTTC
TRBV28,TRBD2,NA,TRBJ2-7,15,CASSFLSGRDYEQYF,TGTGCCAGCAGCTTCCTTAGCGGGAGGGATTACGAGCAGTACTTC
TRBV5-4,TRBD1,NA,TRBJ1-2,15,CASSIYRGGAYGYTF,TGTGCCAGCAGCATTTACAGGGGGGGGGCCTATGGCTACACCTTC
TRBV7-3,NA,NA,TRBJ2-5,13,CASSLTLQETQYF,TGTGCCAGCAGCTTAACCCTCCAAGAGACCCAGTACTTC
TRBV2,TRBD2,few,TRBJ2-1,15,CASSLSGRPYNEQFF,TGTGCCAGCAGTCTTAGCGGGAGGCCTTACAATGAGCAGTTCTTC
TRBV27,TRBD1,NA,TRBJ1-2,15,CASSSPSGGNYGYTF,TGTGCCAGCAGCTCTCCCTCAGGGGGCAACTATGGCTACACCTTC
TRBV29-1,TRBD2,once,TRBJ2-7,15,CSVEASGPGSYEQYF,TGCAGCGTTGAGGCTAGCGGGCCCGGCTCCTACGAGCAGTACTTC
TRBV6-5,NA,NA,TRBJ1-2,14,CASKGTASNYGYTF,TGTGCCAGCAAAGGCACAGCCTCAAACTATGGCTACACCTTC
TRBV11-3,TRBD2,NA,TRBJ2-7,15,CASSPRLAGAYEQYF,TGTGCCAGCAGCCCTCGACTAGCGGGAGCCTACGAGCAGTACTTC
TRBV5-4,TRBD2,NA,TRBJ2-1,16,CASSLAPAGGPNEQFF,TGTGCCAGCAGCTTGGCCCCAGCGGGAGGGCCGAATGAGCAGTTCTTC
TRBV9,TRBD1,few,TRBJ2-3,18,CASSVEGTGFYSGDTQYF,TGTGCCAGCAGCGTAGAGGGGACAGGGTTTTATTCCGGGGATACGCAGTATTTT
TRBV28,TRBD1,NA,TRBJ1-4,14,CASSSTGGYEKLFF,TGTGCCAGCAGTTCAACAGGGGGTTATGAAAAACTGTTTTTT
TRBV3-1/TRBV3-2,NA,NA,TRBJ1-1,13,CASSPDSRPEAFF,TGTGCCAGCAGCCCCGACAGTAGACCTGAAGCTTTCTTT
TRBV10-2,TRBD1,NA,TRBJ2-7,13,CASGLTGNHEQYF,TGCGCCAGCGGTTTGACAGGGAACCACGAGCAGTACTTC
TRBV28,TRBD1,once,TRBJ1-1,14,CASSSGTGGSKAFF,TGTGCCAGCAGTTCCGGGACAGGGGGCTCCAAAGCTTTCTTT
TRBV6-1,NA,NA,TRBJ1-5,16,CASSEIWGVYNQPQHF,TGTGCCAGCAGTGAAATATGGGGCGTCTATAATCAGCCCCAGCATTTT
TRBV5-4,NA,NA,TRBJ2-7,13,CASSSTGYWEQYF,TGTGCCAGCAGCTCTACAGGGTATTGGGAGCAGTACTTC
TRBV29-1,TRBD1,NA,TRBJ1-2,16,CSVEVRTGSFDYGYTF,TGCAGCGTTGAAGTTAGGACAGGGTCGTTTGACTATGGCTACACCTTC
TRBV6-5,TRBD1,NA,TRBJ2-7,15,CASKKQGTGVYEQYF,TGTGCCAGCAAGAAACAGGGGACAGGGGTTTACGAGCAGTACTTC
TRBV6-1,TRBD1,NA,TRBJ1-2,14,CASSERDRVGGYTF,TGTGCCAGCAGTGAAAGGGACAGGGTGGGCGGCTACACCTTC